This T cell receptor (beta chain) was recovered during a study of shared T cell receptors in the human thymus (dated by TCRdb to the early 2020s). The study in broad terms: The study investigated the way shared, self-reactive T-cell receptor alpha chains are produced in the human thymus.

Based on the germline V gene, the CDR1 and CDR2 sequences are MDHEN and SYDVKM. The CDR3 starts with the cysteine, ends with the phenylalanine, and has 14 residues. Only the CDR3 portion is preserved as DNA: 42 bases, with reading frame beginning at the first base. V gives up 4 bases and J gives up 5 bases, and the segment between their germline ends measures 15 bases. In regard to this clone: Its antigen has not been determined. The sample holds no much larger clone one base away, and base qualities are not on file.

The library relied on the immunoSEQ multiplex PCR assay. Held by TCRdb, this immuneACCESS table contains in-frame sequences only and omits some clones. Under half of the omission traces to an unresolved V gene where checked; the cause of the rest is unknown. Within this sample are about 660,000 clones, with approximately 87% of them counted one time only. 0.0095% to 0.012% of the sample rests with the top ten. These records were also assigned to another study, of human thymus T cells. The second paper states: In Finland, the donors were immunologically healthy infants who were having open corrective cardiac surgery for congenital heart defects. The thymus tissue came from surgical resects taken out during corrective cardiac surgery. V and J gene segment usage appeared biased in both thymic and peripheral blood repertoires. The related research reported highly overlapping thymic TCR repertoires among unrelated individuals. The study characterized TCR alpha and beta repertoires from about 8 infant thymus samples and a few related peripheral blood samples. The infant donors were 7 to 244 days old, and the cohort included six or seven males and two females. Thymocytes were mechanically released from the tissue and were stored as pellets of roughly 9.5-34 million cells at -70 degrees C. Genomic DNA was extracted from frozen cell pellets with a QIAsymphony instrument. TCRB and TCRAD loci were amplified from a standardized quantity of quality-controlled genomic DNA using the immunoSEQ multiplex PCR assay. The amplicons covered the V(D)J region and were long enough to include the CDR3 and to identify the V and J genes. The amplicons were sequenced on an Illumina platform via the commercial immunoSEQ service. Primer bias and sequencing errors were corrected as previously described, and TCRAD and TCRB were defined on the basis of the IMGT database. The repertoires were analysed using immunoSEQ Analyzer 3.0 and VDJTools for basic statistics, V/J segment usage, diversity estimates, rarefaction and pairwise overlap. Chao1, ChaoE, Efron-Thisted, Shannon and inverse Simpson indices were used to estimate diversity, which was also estimated on datasets down-sampled to the smallest sample. Repertoire overlap was assessed by strict matching of CDR3 nucleotide sequence, V gene and J gene, and clustering was done by Jaccard-based multidimensional scaling. On average, roughly 810,000 unique TCRB clonotypes were obtained from thymus samples, compared with roughly 84,000 from blood samples.

Sequences were obtained from thymocytes. The TCR comes from a boy less than two years old with a congenital heart defect. Donor details come from another sample of the same person, matched by shared clones. Recombination connected TRBV28 to TRBJ2-7; a weak D assignment points to TRBD2 (5 bases agree). The DNA sequence follows: TGTGCCAGCAGTTCCCCTCGGAGGCGGGACGAGCAGTACTTC. Translated, this is CASSSPRRRDEQYF. Where the CDR3 stops, the reference TRBV28 and TRBJ2-7 genes take over; the full variable domain is DVKVTQSSRYLVKRTGEKVFLECVQDMDHENMFWYRQDPGLGLRLIYFSYDVKMKEKGDIPEGYSVSREKKERFSLILESASTNQTSMYLCASSSPRRRDEQYFGPGTRLTVT.